Sequencing of this T cell receptor beta chain was carried out in a study of molecular identifiers for immune sequencing clone quantification. With RNA at 10%, 30% or 50%, naive CD8 libraries came from about 20,000 to 1,000,000 sorted cells. One entry per CDR3 protein, called by TCRdb with MiXCR from the PCR reads. The sample shows 75,000 to 100,000 distinct CDR3 sequences, around a fifth of them seen only once. Per the germline V gene, CDR1 is SEHNR and CDR2 is FQNEAQ (reference sequence). The J segment lost 14 bases and the V segment lost 1 base, leaving 9 bases of the junction unmatched. This CDR3 region has 13 residues. This clonotype was picked up many times.

Material: naive CD8+ T cells from blood, with Jurkat cell RNA spiked in. Subset indicated: FACS-sorted CD8+CD4-CCR7+CD45RA+ naive T cells. The chain couples TRBV7-9 to TRBJ2-3; 7 nucleotides line up with TRBD2. This clonotype was sampled from a human donor in good health. Some libraries in this study had Jurkat cell RNA spiked in. DNA of the CDR3: TGTGCCAGCAGCTTAGGTTCCCAGCGGGAACGGTATTTT. Translated: CASSLGSQRERYF.